This TCR beta chain was sequenced in a study of early T cells in non-severe SARS-CoV-2 infection. Unique molecular identifiers tagged individual cDNA molecules. MiXCR was run by TCRdb on the 5' RACE reads, yielding one entry per CDR3 protein. Seen here are about 100,000 distinct CDR3 sequences, approximately 13% observed once, and the top ten hold around 2.4%. In this sample, this clonotype turned up many times. The V and J ends lost 0 bases and 4 bases, in that order; junction bases with no gene match: 4. The germline CDR1 and CDR2 sequences are SGHNT and YYREEE (reference sequence). CDR3 size: 15 residues.

The chain couples TRBV5-4 to TRBJ2-1, with 7 bases matching TRBD2. The TCR originated in an adult who was a healthcare worker with PCR-confirmed SARS-CoV-2 infection or an uninfected control (not recorded which). What was sequenced was whole blood. The CDR3: CASSLGTRRYNEQFF. The CDR3 DNA follows: TGTGCCAGCAGCTTGGGGACTAGGCGGTACAATGAGCAGTTCTTC.